Following are 15 T cell receptor beta chains from one sample sequenced in a study of cytotoxic CD8 clonotypes in ibrutinib-treated CLL. The protocol was immunoSEQ multiplex PCR, while the TCRdb copy is restricted to in-frame clones and leaves out a portion. This sample has 40,000 to 60,000 clones; 53% occur once, and the top ten carry approximately 30%. The input for sequencing was PBMCs, taken after 12 months of ibrutinib treatment. The source of these receptors is a human donor with chronic lymphocytic leukemia.

V usage is TRBV28 and J usage is TRBJ2-7; no clear D gene. V shed 5 bases and J shed 5 bases, with 13 bases lying between them. Germline V lookup: CDR1 MDHEN, CDR2 SYDVKM. The CDR3 length is 13 residues. The CDR3 spells CASSTRGIHEQYF. DNA of the CDR3: TGTGCCAGCAGTACCCGAGGTATCCACGAGCAGTACTTC.

This chain uses TRBV6-1 with TRBJ1-5; a possible D gene is TRBD1 (6 bases). Trimming shortened V by 2 bases and J by 11 bases, and 22 bases separated the two germline ends. CDR1 is MNHNS, CDR2 SASEGT, per germline. This CDR3 has 16 residues. DNA of the CDR3: TGTGCCAGCAGTGAACGAGGGGGGGTAGGCAGTTCGGCCCAGCATTTT. Translation: CASSERGGVGSSAQHF.

This rearrangement joins TRBV7-8 to TRBJ2-2, with D unclear. The germline V gene has CDR1 SGHVS and CDR2 FQNEAQ. V was clipped by 2 bases and J by 5 bases, with 15 bases between them. The CDR3 consists of 16 residues. For the CDR3, the DNA is TGTGCCAGCAGCTTAAAGTCGAGAATGGATACCGGGGAGCTGTTTTTT. Protein product: CASSLKSRMDTGELFF.

The chain carries TRBV18 and TRBJ1-3, with 7 bases fitting TRBD1. CDR1 and CDR2 from the germline V gene are KGHSH and LQKENI. The junction had 8 bases not matched to a gene; V was cut back by 3 bases and J by 0 bases. CDR3 size: 17 residues. The CDR3, as DNA: TGTGCCAGCTCACCCGGACAGGCAACCGTCTCTGGAAACACCATATATTTT. Protein: CASSPGQATVSGNTIYF.

This clone was detected once. The chain uses TRBV6-1 and TRBJ1-5, with D uncertain. V dropped 7 bases and J dropped 1 base, with 14 bases sitting between them. The germline V gene has CDR1 MNHNS and CDR2 SASEGT. This CDR3 has 15 amino acids. The CDR3 coding sequence is TGTGCCAGCACCCGGGTGCCGGACAGCAATCAGCCCCAGCATTTT. This translates into CASTRVPDSNQPQHF.

The table lists this clone with a few counts. The rearrangement links TRBV7-6 to TRBJ2-2; 7 bases map to TRBD1. The CDR3 loop spans 15 amino acids. J was trimmed by 4 bases and V by 5 bases; bases with no gene match: 7. Germline values: CDR1 SGHVS, CDR2 FNYEAQ. The CDR3 bases are TGTGCCAGCAGCCCCGAGACAGGGATCACCGGGGAGCTGTTTTTT. Its protein product is CASSPETGITGELFF.

This clone was recorded a few times. The chain carries TRBV6-1 and TRBJ2-7; TRBD2 might be the D (5 bases). Germline assignment: CDR1 MNHNS and CDR2 SASEGT. Trimming took off 5 bases at V and 3 bases at J, with 8 bases between the two ends. CDR3 length: 12 amino acids. The CDR3 DNA is TGTGCCAGCAGTAAAAGCGGCTACGAGCAGTACTTC. Translation gives CASSKSGYEQYF.

This clone was seen a few times. For the CDR3, the DNA is TGTGCCAGCAGAGGCGGGGAGACCCAGTACTTC. Its translation: CASRGGETQYF. The chain is built from TRBV6-9 and TRBJ2-5; D might be TRBD2 (5 bases). CDR1 MNHGY and CDR2 SVAAGI come from the germline V gene. Trimming cost V 6 bases and J 5 bases, with 7 bases left between them. This CDR3 spans 11 amino acids.

This sequence joins TRBV29-1 and TRBJ1-1; 7 nucleotides align to TRBD1. The V gene's germline CDR1 is SQVTM and CDR2 ANQGSEA. This CDR3 comprises 14 residues. For the CDR3, the DNA is TGCGTAACCGACCGACAGGGAAGGAACACTGAAGCTTTCTTT. The encoded protein is CVTDRQGRNTEAFF.

This sequence joins TRBV6-1 and TRBJ2-7, with TRBD2 identical over 11 bases. Germline CDR1 is MNHNS and CDR2 is SASEGT. Trimming took 3 bases from V and 0 from J; bases not matched to a gene: 4. The CDR3 is 16 residues long. The CDR3 nucleotides are TGTGCCAGCAGTGAGCCTAGCGGGAGGCCCTCCTACGAGCAGTACTTC. Protein sequence: CASSEPSGRPSYEQYF.

A few counts support this clone. The CDR3 DNA is TGTGCCAGCAGCGCCCTTAGCGGGAGACCAGATACGCAGTATTTT. This translates into CASSALSGRPDTQYF. V is TRBV9 and J is TRBJ2-3; 9 bases are shared with TRBD2. This CDR3 contains 15 residues. Trimming at V came to 3 bases and at J to 4 bases, leaving 6 bases not matched to a gene. Per germline, CDR1 SGDLS and CDR2 YYNGEE.

V usage is TRBV28 and J usage is TRBJ1-2, with 9 bases matching TRBD1. Germline CDR1 MDHEN, CDR2 SYDVKM. The length of the CDR3 is 13 residues. V was pared by 8 bases and J by 4 bases, with 5 bases of the junction left unmatched. The CDR3 here is CASSEGQGYGYTF. The CDR3, as DNA: TGTGCCAGCTCAGAGGGACAGGGCTATGGCTACACCTTC.

The chain's CDR3 is CASSALGTGNNSPLHF. In DNA form, the CDR3 reads TGTGCCAGCAGCGCCTTAGGGACAGGGAATAATTCACCCCTCCACTTT. The chain carries TRBV9 and TRBJ1-6; TRBD1 aligns across 9 bases. The V segment lost 3 bases and the J segment 5 bases; nucleotides outside the gene matches: 6. The CDR3 sequence is 16 residues long. Germline-derived CDR1 and CDR2 are SGDLS and YYNGEE.

This sequence joins TRBV9 and TRBJ2-6; TRBD1 agrees at 7 bases. There are 16 residues in the CDR3. Germline CDR1 SGDLS, CDR2 YYNGEE. The trim removed 5 bases at V and 1 base at J, leaving 6 bases unmatched. CDR3 sequence reads: CASSATGSSGANVLTF. The CDR3, as DNA: TGTGCCAGCAGTGCGACAGGGAGTTCTGGGGCCAACGTCCTGACTTTC.

This chain connects TRBV28 to TRBJ1-5; no clear D gene. CDR3 size: 14 residues. V lost 7 bases and J lost 7, with 17 bases in between. CDR1 and CDR2 from the germline V gene are MDHEN and SYDVKM. Here the CDR3 DNA reads TGTGCCAGCACCGCGCATCAGTCATGGCAGCCCCAGCATTTT. Translated, it gives CASTAHQSWQPQHF.